This T cell receptor (beta chain) stems from a study of T-cell reconstitution after alpha-beta-depleted transplantation in children. This clonotype was seen repeatedly, ten times or more. The CDR3 runs to 12 residues. Trimming took off 8 bases at V and 5 bases at J, with 12 bases between the two ends. The germline V gene has CDR1 SNHLY and CDR2 FYNNEI. The TCRbeta library was prepared with unique molecular identifiers. TCRdb recomputed calls from the PCR reads with MiXCR, one row per CDR3 protein. Among 200,000 to 250,000 distinct CDR3 sequences listed, 9% to 10% were seen once. The chain joins TRBV2 to TRBJ1-2; maybe TRBD1 (5 bases). The clonotype comes from a human donor who donated a stem cell graft to a child with SCID. The material was PBMCs from the stem cell graft donor, obtained from the stem cell graft. CDR3 sequence: CASQEAGYGYTF. The CDR3 coding sequence is TGTGCCAGCCAGGAGGCAGGGTATGGCTACACCTTC.